What follows are 9 T cell receptor beta chains derived from one specimen sequenced in a study of T cell responses to AZD1222 COVID-19 vaccine. Sequencing used immunoSEQ multiplex PCR; TCRdb keeps in-frame clones, though not all of them. The sample holds about 140,000 clones, roughly 90% seen once. Specimen: peripheral blood, collected on day 0 of AZD1222 vaccination. The receptors shown here come from an adult in good health.

A single count supports this clone. The CDR3 DNA reads TGTGCCAGCAGCTTAGCAGCATACGAGCAGTACTTC. Its translation is CASSLAAYEQYF. The V call is TRBV7-9, the J call TRBJ2-7; D call uncertain. This CDR3 region has 12 residues. Trimming removed 0 bases at V and 4 bases at J, with 4 bases between. Germline V gene lookup returns CDR1 SEHNR and CDR2 FQNEAQ (reference sequence).

This clone was seen just once. The rearrangement uses TRBV11-2 and TRBJ2-3; D is unclear. V was cut by 1 base and J by 3 bases, with 11 bases left in between. Per germline, CDR1 SGHAT and CDR2 FQNNGV. The CDR3 spans 15 residues. CDR3 residues: CASSLGSGGTDTQYF. Written as DNA, the CDR3 is TGTGCCAGCAGCTTAGGTTCTGGTGGGACAGATACGCAGTATTTT.

This chain connects TRBV6-5 to TRBJ1-1, with D unresolved. The CDR3 has 14 amino acids. CDR1 and CDR2 (germline): MNHEY, SVGAGI. The germline V and J ends were trimmed by 6 bases and 2 bases, with 13 bases remaining between them. CDR3 DNA: TGTGCCAGCAGAACTCAACAGAGAAACACTGAAGCTTTCTTT. Translated: CASRTQQRNTEAFF.

The chain links TRBV7-9 to TRBJ2-7; the D gene is possibly TRBD2 (5 bases). The germline V gene has CDR1 SEHNR and CDR2 FQNEAQ (reference sequence). V shed 5 bases and J shed 0 bases, with 20 bases lying between them. The CDR3 totals 17 residues. CDR3 sequence reads: CASSPARRAGGSYEQYF. CDR3 nucleotide sequence: TGTGCCAGCAGCCCCGCGCGACGGGCGGGCGGCTCCTACGAGCAGTACTTC.

This chain uses TRBV19 with TRBJ1-5; no reliable D call. Germline V lookup: CDR1 LNHDA, CDR2 SQIVND (reference sequence). The CDR3 runs 12 residues. Trimming left V 6 bases short and J 5 bases short, with 8 bases between. The CDR3 here is CASRAGDQPQHF. DNA of the CDR3: TGTGCCAGTAGAGCAGGAGATCAGCCCCAGCATTTT.

The chain has TRBV5-1 and TRBJ2-5; 7 nucleotides line up with TRBD1. CDR3 size: 15 residues. Looked up from germline, CDR1 is SGHRS and CDR2 is YFSETQ. V trimming: 1 base; J trimming: 1 base; junction bases outside the gene matches: 4. In DNA form, the CDR3 reads TGCGCCAGCAGCTTGACCGGGACAGCCCAAGAGACCCAGTACTTC. It encodes CASSLTGTAQETQYF. The whole variable domain, remainder taken from reference TRBV5-1 and TRBJ2-5, is KAGVTQTPRYLIKTRGQQVTLSCSPISGHRSVSWYQQTPGQGLQFLFEYFSETQRNKGNFPGRFSGRQFSNSRSEMNVSTLELGDSALYLCASSLTGTAQETQYFGPGTRLLVL.

This chain uses TRBV5-4 with TRBJ1-6; 8 bases align to TRBD1. Germline V CDR1 and CDR2: SGHNT, YYREEE (reference sequence). This CDR3 is built from 14 residues. The junction had 2 bases not matched to a gene; V was cut back by 5 bases and J by 4 bases. CDR3 DNA: TGTGCCAGCAGAGGGACAGGTTATAATTCACCCCTCCACTTT. Translated: CASRGTGYNSPLHF.

V gene TRBV19 combines with J gene TRBJ2-5; D gene unclear. Per the germline V gene, CDR1 is LNHDA and CDR2 is SQIVND (reference sequence). V gave up 4 bases and J gave up 3 bases, with 9 bases separating them. The CDR3 length is 13 residues. The CDR3 here is CASSNTEKETQYF. The DNA of the CDR3 is TGTGCCAGTAGTAATACAGAAAAAGAGACCCAGTACTTC. The whole variable domain, remainder taken from reference TRBV19 and TRBJ2-5, is DGGITQSPKYLFRKEGQNVTLSCEQNLNHDAMYWYRQDPGQGLRLIYYSQIVNDFQKGDIAEGYSVSREKKESFPLTVTSAQKNPTAFYLCASSNTEKETQYFGPGTRLLVL.

The V gene is TRBV21-1, the J gene TRBJ1-2; the table calls TRBD1, which could not be checked here. TRBV21-1 is given as a pseudogene. This CDR3 region has 15 residues. In DNA, the CDR3 is TGTGCCAGCCTCAGAAGGAAGGGGGAAGCAAAGGGCTACACCTTC. It specifies CASLRRKGEAKGYTF.